The rows below give T cell receptor beta chains drawn from one sample of a study of blood T cell repertoires in COVID-19. Some clones are missing from TCRdb's copy, which holds only in-frame ones; the method was immunoSEQ multiplex PCR. The table shows about 380,000 clones, with nearly 90% occurring only once. The sequenced sample consisted of peripheral blood. These receptors were taken from a young man with active or convalescent COVID-19. Both conserved end residues are part of each CDR3. The order of the fields is J gene, D gene, V gene, clone size, CDR3 DNA, CDR3 protein. D genes are given only for firm matches. Some rows mark clone size as missing; the rest say once, few, many or name a class of expanded clone.

j_call: TRBJ1-6; d_call: TRBD1; v_call: TRBV27; clone_size: NA; cdr3_nt: TGTGCCAGCAGTTTGGGGACAGGGGGCATTTCACCCCTCCACTTT; cdr3_aa: CASSLGTGGISPLHF
j_call: TRBJ1-3; d_call: NA; v_call: TRBV6-5; clone_size: NA; cdr3_nt: TGTGCCAGCAGTTACGGAGACCGTATCTCTGGAAACACCATATATTTT; cdr3_aa: CASSYGDRISGNTIYF
j_call: TRBJ1-2; d_call: NA; v_call: TRBV18; clone_size: few; cdr3_nt: TGTGCCAGCTCACCAGGGGAGGGCCCAAGGCGTGGCTACACCTTC; cdr3_aa: CASSPGEGPRRGYTF
j_call: TRBJ1-6; d_call: NA; v_call: TRBV7-2; clone_size: NA; cdr3_nt: TGTGCCAGCAGCTTAGTTGGACGAGCGGATAATTCACCCCTCCACTTT; cdr3_aa: CASSLVGRADNSPLHF
j_call: TRBJ1-2; d_call: TRBD1; v_call: TRBV12-3/TRBV12-4; clone_size: once; cdr3_nt: TGTGCCAGCAGTAGACAGGGATTCGGGGGCTACACCTTC; cdr3_aa: CASSRQGFGGYTF
j_call: TRBJ1-5; d_call: NA; v_call: TRBV28; clone_size: once; cdr3_nt: TGTGCCAGCAGTTTCGTGGGGGCACGGAATCAGCCCCAGCATTTT; cdr3_aa: CASSFVGARNQPQHF
j_call: TRBJ2-1; d_call: NA; v_call: TRBV6-1; clone_size: NA; cdr3_nt: TGTGCCAGCAGTGAAGGAGGTCGGGGCAATGAGCAGTTCTTC; cdr3_aa: CASSEGGRGNEQFF
j_call: TRBJ2-1; d_call: NA; v_call: TRBV27; clone_size: NA; cdr3_nt: TGTGCCAGCAGTTTAGGACAGAGCTACAATGAGCAGTTCTTC; cdr3_aa: CASSLGQSYNEQFF
j_call: TRBJ2-1; d_call: NA; v_call: TRBV7-3; clone_size: NA; cdr3_nt: TGTGCCAGCAGCTTACCAACCGAGAATGAGCAGTTCTTC; cdr3_aa: CASSLPTENEQFF
j_call: TRBJ1-2; d_call: NA; v_call: TRBV2; clone_size: once; cdr3_nt: TGTGCCAGCAGTATCGGAGGTCATGGCTACACCTTC; cdr3_aa: CASSIGGHGYTF
j_call: TRBJ2-7; d_call: NA; v_call: TRBV6-1; clone_size: NA; cdr3_nt: TGTGCCAGCAGTGAAAACGTAGGCGGGACCTACGAGCAGTACTTC; cdr3_aa: CASSENVGGTYEQYF
j_call: TRBJ2-1; d_call: TRBD2; v_call: TRBV2; clone_size: NA; cdr3_nt: TGTGCCAGTACTACCGGGACTAGCGGGGGGTATGAGCAGTTCTTC; cdr3_aa: CASTTGTSGGYEQFF
j_call: TRBJ1-5; d_call: NA; v_call: TRBV9; clone_size: NA; cdr3_nt: TGTGCCAGCAGCTTGTACCTAAATCAGCCCCAGCATTTT; cdr3_aa: CASSLYLNQPQHF
j_call: TRBJ1-3; d_call: TRBD1; v_call: TRBV19; clone_size: NA; cdr3_nt: TGTGCCAGCCGGGACAGAAGACCTGGAAACACCATATATTTT; cdr3_aa: CASRDRRPGNTIYF
j_call: TRBJ1-6; d_call: NA; v_call: TRBV6-2/TRBV6-3; clone_size: NA; cdr3_nt: TGTGCCAGCAGTTACAGAGGGAACTCACCCCTCCACTTT; cdr3_aa: CASSYRGNSPLHF
j_call: TRBJ2-7; d_call: NA; v_call: TRBV5-8; clone_size: NA; cdr3_nt: TGTGCCAGCAGAAAGACAGGAAGCTCCTACGAGCAGTACTTC; cdr3_aa: CASRKTGSSYEQYF
j_call: TRBJ1-1; d_call: NA; v_call: TRBV3-1/TRBV3-2; clone_size: once; cdr3_nt: TGTGCCAGCAGCTATCCCGAGGAGGGCGGGAACACTGAAGCTTTCTTT; cdr3_aa: CASSYPEEGGNTEAFF
j_call: TRBJ1-5; d_call: TRBD1; v_call: TRBV7-9; clone_size: NA; cdr3_nt: TGTGCCAGCAGCTTAGGGACAGGTAATAGCAATCAGCCCCAGCATTTT; cdr3_aa: CASSLGTGNSNQPQHF
j_call: TRBJ1-1; d_call: NA; v_call: TRBV4-1; clone_size: NA; cdr3_nt: TGCGCCAGCAGGACAGGAGGTACTGAAGCTTTCTTT; cdr3_aa: CASRTGGTEAFF
j_call: TRBJ1-2; d_call: TRBD1; v_call: TRBV5-1; clone_size: NA; cdr3_nt: TGCGCCAGCAGCATCCGGGACAGTTATGGCTACACCTTC; cdr3_aa: CASSIRDSYGYTF
j_call: TRBJ2-1; d_call: TRBD2; v_call: TRBV11-3; clone_size: once; cdr3_nt: TGTGCCAGCAGCTTACTATCGGGGGGCTCCTACAATGAGCAGTTCTTC; cdr3_aa: CASSLLSGGSYNEQFF
j_call: TRBJ2-7; d_call: TRBD2; v_call: TRBV9; clone_size: NA; cdr3_nt: TGTGCCACCAACCCCCTTCGACTAGCGCCCTACGAGCAGTACTTC; cdr3_aa: CATNPLRLAPYEQYF
j_call: TRBJ2-2; d_call: NA; v_call: TRBV5-4; clone_size: once; cdr3_nt: TGTGCCAGCAGCTTTAGCGGTTCGGTTTTCGGGGAGCTGTTTTTT; cdr3_aa: CASSFSGSVFGELFF
j_call: TRBJ2-5; d_call: TRBD1; v_call: TRBV9; clone_size: NA; cdr3_nt: TGTGCCAGCAGCGTACTGGGGACAGGGAAAGAGACCCAGTACTTC; cdr3_aa: CASSVLGTGKETQYF
j_call: TRBJ2-5; d_call: NA; v_call: TRBV15; clone_size: NA; cdr3_nt: TGTGCCACCAGCAGAGAAAGGGGTTGGACCGGAGAGACCCAGTACTTC; cdr3_aa: CATSRERGWTGETQYF
j_call: TRBJ2-6; d_call: NA; v_call: TRBV19; clone_size: NA; cdr3_nt: TGTGCCAGTAGCGCTAAGGGGGCCAACGTCCTGACTTTC; cdr3_aa: CASSAKGANVLTF
j_call: TRBJ1-2; d_call: NA; v_call: TRBV12-3/TRBV12-4; clone_size: once; cdr3_nt: TGTGCCAGCAGTCCGACCCGGGTAGATGGCTACACCTTC; cdr3_aa: CASSPTRVDGYTF
j_call: TRBJ2-5; d_call: NA; v_call: TRBV5-1; clone_size: NA; cdr3_nt: TGCGCCAGCAGCCAGGACACCCAAGAGACCCAGTACTTC; cdr3_aa: CASSQDTQETQYF
j_call: TRBJ1-4; d_call: NA; v_call: TRBV19; clone_size: NA; cdr3_nt: TGTGCCAGTAGTATAGGGGGCAGGGCGCGCGAAAAACTGTTTTTT; cdr3_aa: CASSIGGRAREKLFF
j_call: TRBJ2-5; d_call: TRBD2; v_call: TRBV5-1; clone_size: NA; cdr3_nt: TGCGCCAGCAGCTTGGTGGTTCTAGCGGGGGGCAAGACCCAGTACTTC; cdr3_aa: CASSLVVLAGGKTQYF
j_call: TRBJ1-2; d_call: NA; v_call: TRBV28; clone_size: NA; cdr3_nt: TGTGCCAGCAGTCTGGCGGGGTTTAACTATGGCTACACCTTC; cdr3_aa: CASSLAGFNYGYTF
j_call: TRBJ1-1; d_call: TRBD1; v_call: TRBV10-3; clone_size: NA; cdr3_nt: TGTGCCACAAATGGACAGGGAGTCACTGAAGCTTTCTTT; cdr3_aa: CATNGQGVTEAFF
j_call: TRBJ1-2; d_call: NA; v_call: TRBV9; clone_size: NA; cdr3_nt: TGTGCCAGCAGCGTAGTTGGCTTCTATGGCTACACCTTC; cdr3_aa: CASSVVGFYGYTF
j_call: TRBJ1-4; d_call: NA; v_call: TRBV18; clone_size: NA; cdr3_nt: TGTGCCAGCCGGTTTAATGAAAAACTGTTTTTT; cdr3_aa: CASRFNEKLFF
j_call: TRBJ2-1; d_call: TRBD2; v_call: TRBV15; clone_size: NA; cdr3_nt: TGTGCCACCAGCTCCATGACTAGCACCCATGAGCAGTTCTTC; cdr3_aa: CATSSMTSTHEQFF
j_call: TRBJ2-5; d_call: NA; v_call: TRBV29-1; clone_size: once; cdr3_nt: TGCAGCGTTGGGAACAGGCAAGAGACCCAGTACTTC; cdr3_aa: CSVGNRQETQYF
j_call: TRBJ2-1; d_call: NA; v_call: TRBV7-3; clone_size: NA; cdr3_nt: TGTGCCAGCAGCTTACTTAGCGGCTACAATGAGCAGTTCTTC; cdr3_aa: CASSLLSGYNEQFF
j_call: TRBJ1-6; d_call: NA; v_call: TRBV30; clone_size: NA; cdr3_nt: TGTGCCTGGAACACCGGGACAATAAAACGTCTAGAGAATTCACCCCTCCACTTT; cdr3_aa: CAWNTGTIKRLENSPLHF
j_call: TRBJ1-2; d_call: NA; v_call: TRBV2; clone_size: NA; cdr3_nt: TGTGCCAGCAGGGGATTTGAGGAGGGCCCCCATGGCTACACCTTC; cdr3_aa: CASRGFEEGPHGYTF
j_call: TRBJ2-1; d_call: NA; v_call: TRBV7-3; clone_size: NA; cdr3_nt: TGTGCCAGCAGCTTTGGCGGTGAGCAGTTCTTC; cdr3_aa: CASSFGGEQFF
j_call: TRBJ1-6; d_call: TRBD1; v_call: TRBV9; clone_size: once; cdr3_nt: TGTGCCAGCACCAGATCCACAGGGGTGAATTCACCCCTCCACTTT; cdr3_aa: CASTRSTGVNSPLHF